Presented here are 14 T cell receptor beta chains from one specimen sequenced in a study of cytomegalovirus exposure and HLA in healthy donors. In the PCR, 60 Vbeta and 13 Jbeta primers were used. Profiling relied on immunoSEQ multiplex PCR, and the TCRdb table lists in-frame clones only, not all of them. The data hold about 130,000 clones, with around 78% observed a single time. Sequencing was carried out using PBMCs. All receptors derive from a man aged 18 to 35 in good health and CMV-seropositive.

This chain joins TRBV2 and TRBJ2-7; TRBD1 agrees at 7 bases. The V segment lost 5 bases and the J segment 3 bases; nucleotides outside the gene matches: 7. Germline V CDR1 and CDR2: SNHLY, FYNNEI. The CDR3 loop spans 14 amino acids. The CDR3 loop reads CASSTRQGYYEQYF. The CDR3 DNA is TGTGCCAGCAGTACCCGACAGGGATACTACGAGCAGTACTTC.

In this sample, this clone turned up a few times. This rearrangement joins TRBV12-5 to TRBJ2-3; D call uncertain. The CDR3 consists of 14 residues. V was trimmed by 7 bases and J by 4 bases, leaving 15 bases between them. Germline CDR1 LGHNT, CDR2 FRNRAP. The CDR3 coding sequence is TGTGCTAGTGCCCGGAGAACCCCCCCAGATACGCAGTATTTT. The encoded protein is CASARRTPPDTQYF.

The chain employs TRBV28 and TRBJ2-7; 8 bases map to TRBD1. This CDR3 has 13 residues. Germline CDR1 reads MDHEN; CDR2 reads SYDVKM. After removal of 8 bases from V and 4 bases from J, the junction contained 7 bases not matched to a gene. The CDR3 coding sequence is TGTGCCAGCTGGAGCCAGGGGGCGTACGAGCAGTACTTC. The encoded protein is CASWSQGAYEQYF. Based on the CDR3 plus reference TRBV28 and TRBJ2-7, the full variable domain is DVKVTQSSRYLVKRTGEKVFLECVQDMDHENMFWYRQDPGLGLRLIYFSYDVKMKEKGDIPEGYSVSREKKERFSLILESASTNQTSMYLCASWSQGAYEQYFGPGTRLTVT.

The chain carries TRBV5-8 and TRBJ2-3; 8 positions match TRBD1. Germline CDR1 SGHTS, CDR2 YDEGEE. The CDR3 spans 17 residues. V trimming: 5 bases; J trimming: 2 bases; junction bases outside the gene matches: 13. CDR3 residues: CASRDRVLVDYTDTQYF. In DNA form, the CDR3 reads TGTGCCAGCAGGGACAGGGTTTTGGTTGACTACACAGATACGCAGTATTTT.

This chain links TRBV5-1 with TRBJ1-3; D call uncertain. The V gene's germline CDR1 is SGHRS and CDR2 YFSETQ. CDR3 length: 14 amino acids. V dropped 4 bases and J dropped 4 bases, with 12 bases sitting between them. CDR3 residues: CASSASAGGNTIYF. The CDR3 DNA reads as TGCGCCAGCAGCGCCTCAGCGGGAGGAAACACCATATATTTT.

The DNA for the CDR3 is TGTGCCAGCAGTTACGCTCAGGGATTTAGCTACACCTTC. Protein: CASSYAQGFSYTF. The chain couples TRBV6-5 to TRBJ1-2, with D possibly TRBD1 on 5 matching bases. Trimming removed 2 bases at V and 9 bases at J, with 13 bases between. This CDR3 has 13 residues. Germline values: CDR1 MNHEY, CDR2 SVGAGI.

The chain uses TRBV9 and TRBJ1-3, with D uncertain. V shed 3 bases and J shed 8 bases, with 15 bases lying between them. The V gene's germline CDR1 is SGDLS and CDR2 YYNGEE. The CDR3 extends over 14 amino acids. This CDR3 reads CASSAGPAVDTIYF. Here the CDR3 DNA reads TGTGCCAGCAGCGCGGGCCCAGCGGTGGACACCATATATTTT. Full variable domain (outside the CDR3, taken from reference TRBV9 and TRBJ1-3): DSGVTQTPKHLITATGQRVTLRCSPRSGDLSVYWYQQSLDQGLQFLIQYYNGEERAKGNILERFSAQQFPDLHSELNLSSLELGDSALYFCASSAGPAVDTIYFGEGSWLTVV.

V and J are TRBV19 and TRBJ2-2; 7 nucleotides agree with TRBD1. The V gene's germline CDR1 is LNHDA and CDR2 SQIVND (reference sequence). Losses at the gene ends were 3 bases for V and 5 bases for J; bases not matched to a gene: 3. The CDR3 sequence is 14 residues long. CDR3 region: CASSISQGTGELFF. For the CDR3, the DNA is TGTGCCAGTAGTATTTCACAGGGGACCGGGGAGCTGTTTTTT.

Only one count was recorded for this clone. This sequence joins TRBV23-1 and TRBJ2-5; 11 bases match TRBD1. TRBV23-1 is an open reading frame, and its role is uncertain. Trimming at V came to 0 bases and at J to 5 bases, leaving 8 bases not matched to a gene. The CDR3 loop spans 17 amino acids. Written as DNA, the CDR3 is TGCGCCAGCAGTCAATCCCCGGGACAGGGGGATTTTGAGACCCAGTACTTC. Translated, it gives CASSQSPGQGDFETQYF.

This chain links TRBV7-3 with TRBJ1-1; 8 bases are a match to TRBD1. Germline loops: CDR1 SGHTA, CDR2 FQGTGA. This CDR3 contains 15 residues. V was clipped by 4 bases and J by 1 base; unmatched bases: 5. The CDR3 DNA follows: TGTGCCAGCAGCTCACCCGGGACAGGGAACACTGAAGCTTTCTTT. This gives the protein CASSSPGTGNTEAFF.

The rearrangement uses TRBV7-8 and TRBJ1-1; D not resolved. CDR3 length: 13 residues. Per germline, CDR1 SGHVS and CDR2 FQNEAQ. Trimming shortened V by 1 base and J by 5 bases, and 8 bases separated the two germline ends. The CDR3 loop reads CASSLDQATEAFF. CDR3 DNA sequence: TGTGCCAGCAGCTTAGACCAGGCGACTGAAGCTTTCTTT.

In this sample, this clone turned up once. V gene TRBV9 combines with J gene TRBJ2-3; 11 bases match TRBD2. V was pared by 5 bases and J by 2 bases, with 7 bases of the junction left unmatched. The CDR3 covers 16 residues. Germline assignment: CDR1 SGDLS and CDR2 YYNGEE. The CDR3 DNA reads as TGTGCCAGCAGTAGCGGGGGGGCCAGTCACACAGATACGCAGTATTTT. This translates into CASSSGGASHTDTQYF.

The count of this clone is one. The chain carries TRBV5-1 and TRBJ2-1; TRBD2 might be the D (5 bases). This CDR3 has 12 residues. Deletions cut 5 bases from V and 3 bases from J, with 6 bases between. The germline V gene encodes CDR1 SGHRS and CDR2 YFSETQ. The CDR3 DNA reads TGCGCCAGCAGTAGCGACTACAATGAGCAGTTCTTC. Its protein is CASSSDYNEQFF.

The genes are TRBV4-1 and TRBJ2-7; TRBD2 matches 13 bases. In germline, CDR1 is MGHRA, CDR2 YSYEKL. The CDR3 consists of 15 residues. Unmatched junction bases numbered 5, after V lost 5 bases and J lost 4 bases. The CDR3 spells CASSFGTSGVYEQYF. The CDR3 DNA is TGCGCCAGCAGCTTCGGGACTAGCGGGGTTTACGAGCAGTACTTC.